A selection of T cell receptor beta chains follows, all from one sample in a study of siplizumab effects on memory and regulatory T cells. Profiled with immunoSEQ multiplex PCR; TCRdb holds only in-frame clones, not every one. The data hold around 95,000 clones, with 94% observed a single time. Sequencing was done on a sample of non-Treg CD4+ T cells sorted from blood. The receptors originated from a human donor in good health. Both conserved end residues are part of each CDR3. D genes are given only for firm matches. Size tells how often a clone was seen (once, few, many) or the class of an expanded clone, and some rows leave it out.

>18|NA|TRBD2|TRBJ2-1|TRBV19
CASSSPGQLAGSGNEQFF
TGTGCCAGTAGTTCCCCGGGACAGCTAGCGGGAAGTGGCAATGAGCAGTTCTTC
>15|NA|NA|TRBJ1-2|TRBV19
CASSQTVNPASGYTF
TGTGCCAGTAGTCAGACAGTGAATCCTGCCTCGGGCTACACCTTC
>14|NA|NA|TRBJ2-7|TRBV23-1
CASSRFPASYEQYF
TGCGCCAGCAGTCGCTTCCCTGCTTCCTACGAGCAGTACTTC
>14|NA|NA|TRBJ1-6|TRBV7-9
CASSAELEVSPLHF
TGTGCCAGCAGCGCGGAGCTAGAGGTTTCACCCCTCCACTTT
>13|NA|NA|TRBJ2-4|TRBV28
CASSWAPDSFQYF
TGTGCCAGCAGTTGGGCCCCTGACAGTTTTCAGTACTTC
>14|NA|TRBD1|TRBJ1-2|TRBV28
CASSSGGQGHGYTF
TGTGCCAGCAGTTCTGGGGGACAGGGGCATGGCTACACCTTC
>15|NA|TRBD1|TRBJ2-3|TRBV27
CASTAGTGGTDTQYF
TGTGCCAGCACCGCCGGGACAGGAGGGACGGATACGCAGTATTTT
>12|NA|NA|TRBJ1-2|TRBV14
CASSQEGPGYTF
TGTGCCAGCAGCCAAGAGGGCCCTGGCTACACCTTC
>12|NA|NA|TRBJ2-3|TRBV14
CASSHATDTQYF
TGTGCCAGCAGCCACGCCACAGATACGCAGTATTTT
>12|NA|NA|TRBJ1-1|TRBV12-5
CASSPENTEAFF
TGTGCTAGTTCCCCAGAGAACACTGAAGCTTTCTTT
>19|NA|TRBD2|TRBJ2-1|TRBV5-1
CASSLGLAGGLGSYNEQFF
TGCGCCAGCAGCTTGGGACTAGCGGGAGGTTTGGGCTCCTACAATGAGCAGTTCTTC
>14|once|NA|TRBJ1-2|TRBV5-6
CASTTPRSNYGYTF
TGTGCCAGCACCACCCCCAGATCTAACTATGGCTACACCTTC
>15|NA|NA|TRBJ2-4|TRBV4-1
CASSLLGAAKNIQYF
TGCGCCAGCAGCCTCCTGGGGGCCGCCAAAAACATTCAGTACTTC
>13|NA|NA|TRBJ1-1|TRBV7-9
CASSIAGGTEAFF
TGTGCCAGCAGCATCGCGGGGGGGACTGAAGCTTTCTTT
>12|NA|TRBD1|TRBJ1-2|TRBV30
CAWRHSGGWHTF
TGTGCCTGGAGACACTCAGGGGGCTGGCACACCTTC
>14|NA|NA|TRBJ1-2|TRBV6-1
CASSERQRSYGYTF
TGTGCCAGCAGTGAACGGCAGCGCAGTTATGGCTACACCTTC
>16|NA|TRBD1|TRBJ1-1|TRBV27
CASRYTGGSENTEAFF
TGTGCCAGCAGATATACAGGGGGCTCGGAGAACACTGAAGCTTTCTTT
>15|once|NA|TRBJ2-1|TRBV6-5
CASSLRRSSYNEQFF
TGTGCCAGCAGTTTAAGGCGAAGCTCCTACAATGAGCAGTTCTTC
>17|NA|NA|TRBJ1-1|TRBV2
CASGVIKRGTKDPEAFF
TGTGCCAGCGGGGTGATAAAGCGGGGGACAAAGGACCCTGAAGCTTTCTTT
>16|NA|NA|TRBJ1-1|TRBV18
CASSPGTPDLNTEAFF
TGTGCCAGCTCACCGGGGACTCCGGACCTGAACACTGAAGCTTTCTTT
>17|NA|NA|TRBJ2-1|TRBV7-3
CASSLMGGGISYNEQFF
TGTGCCAGCAGCTTAATGGGTGGCGGGATTTCCTACAATGAGCAGTTCTTC
>16|NA|NA|TRBJ1-2|TRBV27
CASSLGGARGNYGYTF
TGTGCCAGCAGTTTAGGTGGTGCTCGGGGGAACTATGGCTACACCTTC
>14|NA|NA|TRBJ2-1|TRBV7-9
CASSIIGRGNEQFF
TGTGCCAGCAGTATAATTGGCCGGGGGAATGAGCAGTTCTTC
>16|NA|TRBD2|TRBJ2-1|TRBV5-1
CASSAVAGVVYNEQFF
TGCGCCAGCAGCGCCGTAGCGGGAGTTGTCTACAATGAGCAGTTCTTC
>15|NA|TRBD1|TRBJ2-5|TRBV15
CATSNTGGAGKTQYF
TGTGCCACCAGCAATACAGGGGGCGCAGGGAAGACCCAGTACTTC
>15|NA|NA|TRBJ1-2|TRBV19
CASSISGARHYGYTF
TGTGCCAGTAGTATATCGGGGGCACGGCACTATGGCTACACCTTC
>16|NA|NA|TRBJ1-4|TRBV6-6
CASSYSSRATNEKLFF
TGTGCCAGCAGTTACTCGAGCAGGGCAACTAATGAAAAACTGTTTTTT
>16|NA|TRBD2|TRBJ2-1|TRBV7-2
CASSLVGTSGKNEQFF
TGTGCCAGCAGCTTAGTGGGGACTAGCGGTAAAAATGAGCAGTTCTTC
>14|NA|NA|TRBJ1-5|TRBV28
CASTTLAGYQPQHF
TGTGCCAGCACCACCTTGGCGGGGTATCAGCCCCAGCATTTT
>13|few|NA|TRBJ1-5|TRBV2
CASSGDTNQPQHF
TGTGCCAGCAGTGGGGATACCAATCAGCCCCAGCATTTT
>12|NA|NA|TRBJ2-5|TRBV5-1
CASSLELETQYF
TGCGCCAGCAGCTTGGAGTTGGAGACCCAGTACTTC
>15|NA|TRBD1|TRBJ1-2|TRBV11-2
CASSRGGTGVYGYTF
TGTGCCAGCAGCCGAGGCGGGACAGGGGTCTATGGCTACACCTTC
>13|NA|TRBD1|TRBJ2-5|TRBV6-6
CASKKTGEETQYF
TGTGCCAGCAAAAAGACAGGGGAAGAGACCCAGTACTTC
>15|NA|TRBD1|TRBJ2-7|TRBV6-6
CASRRPGTGIREQYF
TGTGCCAGCAGACGCCCCGGGACAGGGATAAGGGAGCAGTACTTC
>12|NA|NA|TRBJ2-2|TRBV5-6
CASSFRLGELFF
TGTGCCAGCAGCTTTCGACTCGGGGAGCTGTTTTTT
>13|NA|TRBD1|TRBJ1-5|TRBV6-5
CASSPDRDQPQHF
TGTGCCAGCAGCCCCGACAGGGACCAGCCCCAGCATTTT
>12|NA|NA|TRBJ2-1|TRBV11-1
CASSLLRNEQFF
TGTGCCAGCAGCCTACTTAGGAATGAGCAGTTCTTC
>14|NA|TRBD2|TRBJ2-7|TRBV5-1
CASSRTGGIYEQYF
TGCGCCAGCAGCCGGACGGGGGGGATATACGAGCAGTACTTC
>14|few|NA|TRBJ2-2|TRBV7-9
CAANAAANTGELFF
TGTGCAGCCAACGCCGCGGCCAACACCGGGGAGCTGTTTTTT
>19|NA|TRBD2|TRBJ2-3|TRBV27
CASSTLAGTNYSSTDTQYF
TGTGCCAGCAGTACCCTAGCGGGAACGAACTATTCTAGCACAGATACGCAGTATTTT
>14|NA|TRBD1|TRBJ2-3|TRBV4-1
CASSPYTGEDTQYF
TGCGCCAGCAGCCCCTACACAGGGGAAGATACGCAGTATTTT
>13|NA|NA|TRBJ1-1|TRBV18
CASSPRLNTEAFF
TGTGCCAGCTCACCCCGACTAAACACTGAAGCTTTCTTT
>14|NA|TRBD1|TRBJ2-2|TRBV19
CASSTGGGTGELFF
TGTGCCAGTAGCACAGGGGGTGGGACCGGGGAGCTGTTTTTT
>14|NA|TRBD1|TRBJ1-1|TRBV4-2
CASSQGRQGLEAFF
TGTGCCAGCAGCCAAGGTAGACAGGGTCTCGAGGCTTTCTTT
>14|NA|TRBD2|TRBJ2-5|TRBV7-2
CASSSTSGSGTQYF
TGTGCCAGCAGCTCGACTAGCGGGAGTGGGACCCAGTACTTC